The text below deals with one T cell receptor (beta chain). Amplification used 60 Vbeta primers and 13 Jbeta primers. The assay was immunoSEQ multiplex PCR, and TCRdb's table has in-frame clones only and misses some. The sample shows about 130,000 clones, approximately 85% of them seen only once. The source of the sample is a study of cytomegalovirus exposure and HLA in healthy donors. Sequencing was carried out using PBMCs. The TCR originated in a woman between 45 and 60 years old in good health and CMV-seropositive.

The CDR3 nucleotides read TGTGCCAGCCGAACCCCATCCAGGGGGTACTATGGCTACACCTTC. It codes for CASRTPSRGYYGYTF. V usage is TRBV19 and J usage is TRBJ1-2; 7 bases are a match to TRBD1. The length of the CDR3 is 15 residues. The J segment lost 3 bases and the V segment lost 9 bases, leaving 13 bases of the junction unmatched. Germline CDR1 and CDR2: LNHDA and SQIVND (reference sequence). The whole variable domain, remainder taken from reference TRBV19 and TRBJ1-2, is DGGITQSPKYLFRKEGQNVTLSCEQNLNHDAMYWYRQDPGQGLRLIYYSQIVNDFQKGDIAEGYSVSREKKESFPLTVTSAQKNPTAFYLCASRTPSRGYYGYTFGSGTRLTVV.